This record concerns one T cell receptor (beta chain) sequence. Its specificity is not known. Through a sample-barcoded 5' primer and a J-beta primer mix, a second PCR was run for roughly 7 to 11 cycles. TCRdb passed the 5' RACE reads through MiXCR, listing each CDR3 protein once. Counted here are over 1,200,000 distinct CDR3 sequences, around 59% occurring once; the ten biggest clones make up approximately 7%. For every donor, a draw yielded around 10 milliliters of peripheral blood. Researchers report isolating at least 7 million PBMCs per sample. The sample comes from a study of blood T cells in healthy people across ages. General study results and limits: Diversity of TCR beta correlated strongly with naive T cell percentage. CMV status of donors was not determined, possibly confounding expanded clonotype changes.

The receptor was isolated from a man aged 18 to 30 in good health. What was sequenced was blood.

CDR3 protein: CASSLPMGNEQFF. The CDR3 bases are TGTGCCAGCAGCCTCCCCATGGGCAATGAGCAGTTCTTC. The gene calls are TRBV7-9 and TRBJ2-1; D remains ambiguous. Germline-derived CDR1 and CDR2 are SEHNR and FQNEAQ (reference sequence). The length of the CDR3 is 13 residues. Trimming shortened V by 5 bases and J by 6 bases, and 11 bases separated the two germline ends. Supplemented by reference TRBV7-9 and TRBJ2-1, the full variable domain reads DTGVSQNPRHKITKRGQNVTFRCDPISEHNRLYWYRQTLGQGPEFLTYFQNEAQLEKSRLLSDRFSAERPKGSFSTLEIQRTEQGDSAMYLCASSLPMGNEQFFGPGTRLTVL.